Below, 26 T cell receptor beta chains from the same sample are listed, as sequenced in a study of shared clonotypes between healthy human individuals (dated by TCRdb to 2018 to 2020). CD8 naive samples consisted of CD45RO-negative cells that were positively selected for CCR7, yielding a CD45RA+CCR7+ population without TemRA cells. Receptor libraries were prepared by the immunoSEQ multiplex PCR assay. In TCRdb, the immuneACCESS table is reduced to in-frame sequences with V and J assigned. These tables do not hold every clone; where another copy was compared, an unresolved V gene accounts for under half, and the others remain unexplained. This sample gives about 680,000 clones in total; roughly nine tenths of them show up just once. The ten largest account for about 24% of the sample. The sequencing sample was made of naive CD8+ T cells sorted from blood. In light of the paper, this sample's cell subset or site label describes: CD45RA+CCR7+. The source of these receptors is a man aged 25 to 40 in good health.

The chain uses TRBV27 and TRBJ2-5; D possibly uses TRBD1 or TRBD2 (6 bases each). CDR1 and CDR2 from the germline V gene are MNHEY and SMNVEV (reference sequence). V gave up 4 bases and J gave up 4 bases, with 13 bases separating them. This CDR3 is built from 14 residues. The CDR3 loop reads CASSWGALGETQYF. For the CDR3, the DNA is TGTGCCAGCAGTTGGGGGGCCTTGGGAGAGACCCAGTACTTC.

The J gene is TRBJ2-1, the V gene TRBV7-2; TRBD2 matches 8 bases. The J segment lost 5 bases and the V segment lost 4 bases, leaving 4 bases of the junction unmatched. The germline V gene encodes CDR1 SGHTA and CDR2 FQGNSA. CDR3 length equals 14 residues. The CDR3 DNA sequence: TGTGCCAGCAGCTCCGGACTAGCCAACAATGAGCAGTTCTTC. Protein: CASSSGLANNEQFF.

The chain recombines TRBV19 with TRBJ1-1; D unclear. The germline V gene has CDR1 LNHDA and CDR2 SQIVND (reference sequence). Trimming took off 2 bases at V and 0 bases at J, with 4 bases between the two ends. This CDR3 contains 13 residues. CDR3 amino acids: CASSIIMNTEAFF. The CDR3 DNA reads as TGTGCCAGTAGTATAATCATGAACACTGAAGCTTTCTTT.

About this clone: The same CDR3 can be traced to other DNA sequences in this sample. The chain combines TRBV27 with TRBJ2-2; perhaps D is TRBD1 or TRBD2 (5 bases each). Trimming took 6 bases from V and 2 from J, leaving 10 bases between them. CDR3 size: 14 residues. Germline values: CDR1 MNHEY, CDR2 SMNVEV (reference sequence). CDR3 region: CASSPGPNTGELFF. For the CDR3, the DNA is TGTGCCAGCAGCCCGGGACCCAACACCGGGGAGCTGTTTTTT.

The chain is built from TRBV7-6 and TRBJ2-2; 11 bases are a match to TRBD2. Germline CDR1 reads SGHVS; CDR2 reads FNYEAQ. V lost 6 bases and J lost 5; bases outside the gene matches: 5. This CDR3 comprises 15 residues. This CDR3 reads CASRPRLAGTGELFF. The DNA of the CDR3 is TGTGCCAGCAGACCCAGACTAGCGGGGACCGGGGAGCTGTTTTTT.

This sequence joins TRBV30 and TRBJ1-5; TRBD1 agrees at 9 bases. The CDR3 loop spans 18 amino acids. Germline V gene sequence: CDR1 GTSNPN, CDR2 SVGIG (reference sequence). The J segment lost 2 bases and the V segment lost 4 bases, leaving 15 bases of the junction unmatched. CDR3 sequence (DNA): TGTGCCTGGACCTTTAACAGGGGGCGCGACGTCTGCAATCAGCCCCAGCATTTT. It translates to CAWTFNRGRDVCNQPQHF.

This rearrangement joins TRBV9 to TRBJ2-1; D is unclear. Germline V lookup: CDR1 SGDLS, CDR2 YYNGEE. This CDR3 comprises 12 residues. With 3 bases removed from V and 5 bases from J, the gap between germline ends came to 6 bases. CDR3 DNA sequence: TGTGCCAGCAGCGGAAAAAACAATGAGCAGTTCTTC. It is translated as CASSGKNNEQFF.

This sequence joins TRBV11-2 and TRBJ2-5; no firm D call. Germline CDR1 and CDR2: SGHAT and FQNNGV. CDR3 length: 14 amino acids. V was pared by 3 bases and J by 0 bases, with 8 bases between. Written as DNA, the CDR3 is TGTGCCAGCAGCTTCGGCAGGTACCAAGAGACCCAGTACTTC. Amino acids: CASSFGRYQETQYF.

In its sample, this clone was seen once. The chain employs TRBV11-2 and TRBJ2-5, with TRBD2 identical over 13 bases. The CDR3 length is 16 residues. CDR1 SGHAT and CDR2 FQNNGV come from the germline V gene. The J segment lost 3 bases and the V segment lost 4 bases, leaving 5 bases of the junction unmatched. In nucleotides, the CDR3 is TGTGCCAGCAGCTCACGGACTAGCGGGGGAAAAGAGACCCAGTACTTC. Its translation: CASSSRTSGGKETQYF.

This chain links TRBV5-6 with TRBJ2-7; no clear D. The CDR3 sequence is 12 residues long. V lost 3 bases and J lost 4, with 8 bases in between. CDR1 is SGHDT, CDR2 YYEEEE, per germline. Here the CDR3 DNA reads TGTGCCAGCAGCTCCGGGCAGTACGAGCAGTACTTC. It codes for CASSSGQYEQYF.

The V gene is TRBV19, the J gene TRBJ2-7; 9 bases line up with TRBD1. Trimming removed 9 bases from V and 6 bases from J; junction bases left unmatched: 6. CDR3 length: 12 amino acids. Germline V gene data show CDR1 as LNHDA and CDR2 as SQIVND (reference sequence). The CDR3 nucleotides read TGTGCCAGCACAGGGGGCTCTGGCGAGCAGTACTTC. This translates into CASTGGSGEQYF.

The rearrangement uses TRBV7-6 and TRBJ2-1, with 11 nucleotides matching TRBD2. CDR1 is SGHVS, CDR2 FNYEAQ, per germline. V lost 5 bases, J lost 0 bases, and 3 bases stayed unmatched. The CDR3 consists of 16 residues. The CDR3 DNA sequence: TGTGCCAGCAGCGCAACTAGCGGGAGCTCCTACAATGAGCAGTTCTTC. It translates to CASSATSGSSYNEQFF. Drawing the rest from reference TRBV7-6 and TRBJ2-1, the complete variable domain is GAGVSQSPRYKVTKRGQDVALRCDPISGHVSLYWYRQALGQGPEFLTYFNYEAQQDKSGLPNDRFSAERPEGSISTLTIQRTEQRDSAMYRCASSATSGSSYNEQFFGPGTRLTVL.

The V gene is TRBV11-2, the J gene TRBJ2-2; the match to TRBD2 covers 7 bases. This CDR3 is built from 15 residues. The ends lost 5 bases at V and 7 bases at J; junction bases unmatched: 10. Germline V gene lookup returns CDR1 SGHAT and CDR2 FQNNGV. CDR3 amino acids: CASSQAGSHLGELFF. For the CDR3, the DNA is TGTGCCAGCAGCCAAGCGGGATCACACCTCGGGGAGCTGTTTTTT.

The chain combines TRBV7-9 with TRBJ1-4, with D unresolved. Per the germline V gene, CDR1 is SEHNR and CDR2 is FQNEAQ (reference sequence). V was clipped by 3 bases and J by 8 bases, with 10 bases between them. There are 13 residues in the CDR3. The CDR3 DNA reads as TGTGCCAGCAGCTTTCCTTCAGAAGAAAAACTGTTTTTT. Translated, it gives CASSFPSEEKLFF.

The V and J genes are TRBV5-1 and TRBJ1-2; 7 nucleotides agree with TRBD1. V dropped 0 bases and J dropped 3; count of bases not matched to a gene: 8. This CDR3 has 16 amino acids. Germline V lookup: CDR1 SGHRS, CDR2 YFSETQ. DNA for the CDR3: TGCGCCAGCAGCTTGGGGGTTGGACAGGACCACTATGGCTACACCTTC. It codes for CASSLGVGQDHYGYTF.

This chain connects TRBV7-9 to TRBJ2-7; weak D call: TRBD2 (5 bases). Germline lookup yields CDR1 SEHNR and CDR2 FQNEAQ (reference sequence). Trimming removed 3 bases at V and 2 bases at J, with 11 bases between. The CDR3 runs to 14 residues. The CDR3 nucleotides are TGTGCCAGCAGCTTTTACACTAGGACCTACGAGCAGTACTTC. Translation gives CASSFYTRTYEQYF.

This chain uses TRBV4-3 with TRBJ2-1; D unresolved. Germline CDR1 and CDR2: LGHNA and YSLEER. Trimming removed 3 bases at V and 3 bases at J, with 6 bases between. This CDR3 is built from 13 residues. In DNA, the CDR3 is TGCGCCAGCAGCCAGATATACTACAATGAGCAGTTCTTC. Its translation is CASSQIYYNEQFF.

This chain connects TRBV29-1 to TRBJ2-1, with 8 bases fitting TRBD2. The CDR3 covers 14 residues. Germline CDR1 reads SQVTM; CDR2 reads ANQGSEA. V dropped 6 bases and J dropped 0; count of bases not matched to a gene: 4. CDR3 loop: CSVLAESSYNEQFF. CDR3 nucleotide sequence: TGCAGCGTACTAGCGGAGAGCTCCTACAATGAGCAGTTCTTC.

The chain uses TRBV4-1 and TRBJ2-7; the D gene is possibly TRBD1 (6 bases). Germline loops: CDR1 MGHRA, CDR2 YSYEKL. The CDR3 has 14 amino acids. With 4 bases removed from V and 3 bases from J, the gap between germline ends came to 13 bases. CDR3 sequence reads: CASSPRTGLYEQYF. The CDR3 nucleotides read TGCGCCAGCAGCCCTCGTACAGGGCTCTACGAGCAGTACTTC.

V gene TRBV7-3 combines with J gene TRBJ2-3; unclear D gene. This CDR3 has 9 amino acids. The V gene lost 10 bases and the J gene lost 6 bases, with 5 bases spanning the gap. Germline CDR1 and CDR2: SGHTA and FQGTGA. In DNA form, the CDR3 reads TGTGCCACGAGGGATACGCAGTATTTT. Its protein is CATRDTQYF. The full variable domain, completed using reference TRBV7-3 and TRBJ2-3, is GAGVSQTPSNKVTEKGKYVELRCDPISGHTALYWYRQSLGQGPEFLIYFQGTGAADDSGLPNDRFFAVRPEGSVSTLKIQRTERGDSAVYLCATRDTQYFGPGTRLTVL.

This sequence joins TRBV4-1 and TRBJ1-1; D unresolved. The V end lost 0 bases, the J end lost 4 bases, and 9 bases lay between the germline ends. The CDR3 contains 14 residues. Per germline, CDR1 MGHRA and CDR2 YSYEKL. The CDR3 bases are TGCGCCAGCAGCCAAGACCCGGGCCTCACTGAAGCTTTCTTT. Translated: CASSQDPGLTEAFF.

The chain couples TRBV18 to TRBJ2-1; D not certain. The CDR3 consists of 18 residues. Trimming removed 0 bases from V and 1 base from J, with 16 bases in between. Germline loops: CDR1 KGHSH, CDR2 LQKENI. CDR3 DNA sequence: TGTGCCAGCTCACCACCGTCTGTTGGTCTACAGTCCTACAATGAGCAGTTCTTC. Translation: CASSPPSVGLQSYNEQFF.

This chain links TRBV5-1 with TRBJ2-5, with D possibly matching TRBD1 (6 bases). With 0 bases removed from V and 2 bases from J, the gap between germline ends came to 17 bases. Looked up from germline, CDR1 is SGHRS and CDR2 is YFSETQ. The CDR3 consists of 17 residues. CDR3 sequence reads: CASSLVGLGTQQETQYF. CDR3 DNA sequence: TGCGCCAGCAGCTTGGTGGGTTTGGGGACACAACAAGAGACCCAGTACTTC.

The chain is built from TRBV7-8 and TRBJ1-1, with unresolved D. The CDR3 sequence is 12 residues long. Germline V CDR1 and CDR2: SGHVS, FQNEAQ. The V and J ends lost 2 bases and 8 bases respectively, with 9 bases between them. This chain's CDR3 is CASSLTVGEAFF. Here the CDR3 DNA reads TGTGCCAGCAGCTTAACTGTGGGGGAAGCTTTCTTT.

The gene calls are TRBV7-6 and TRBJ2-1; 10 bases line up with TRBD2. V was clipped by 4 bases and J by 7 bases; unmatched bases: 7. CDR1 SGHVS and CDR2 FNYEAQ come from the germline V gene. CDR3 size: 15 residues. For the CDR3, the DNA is TGTGCCAGCAGCTCTGTTAGCGGGGGGAGGAATGAGCAGTTCTTC. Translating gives CASSSVSGGRNEQFF.

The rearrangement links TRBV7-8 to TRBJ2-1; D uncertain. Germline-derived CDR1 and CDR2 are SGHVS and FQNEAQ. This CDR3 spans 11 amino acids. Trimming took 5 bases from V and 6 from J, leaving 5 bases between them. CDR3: CASSVINEQFF. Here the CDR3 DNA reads TGTGCCAGCAGCGTTATCAATGAGCAGTTCTTC. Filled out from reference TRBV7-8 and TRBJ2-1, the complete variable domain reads GAGVSQSPRYKVAKRGQDVALRCDPISGHVSLFWYQQALGQGPEFLTYFQNEAQLDKSGLPSDRFFAERPEGSVSTLKIQRTQQEDSAVYLCASSVINEQFFGPGTRLTVL.